The clone carrying this T cell receptor beta chain was recorded only once. Its antigen is currently unknown. The table came from immunoSEQ multiplex PCR; TCRdb's copy has only in-frame clones and leaves some out. Among thousands of clones listed, 74% were seen once. This entry belongs to a study of tumor-infiltrating lymphocytes in localized non-small cell lung cancer. Whole-study context: Tumor tissue and non-adjacent uninvolved lung came from each patient. Study results and caveats: No T-cell fraction difference was seen between IM1 and IM2 tumors. Each assay used a separate piece of the same tissue.

Sample: uninvolved lung tissue not adjacent to the tumor. This clonotype originated in a human donor with non-small cell lung cancer.

The CDR3: CASSPWDSRTGSPLHF. The CDR3 DNA is TGTGCCAGCAGCCCATGGGACAGCCGAACCGGTTCACCCCTCCACTTT. V gene TRBV7-2 combines with J gene TRBJ1-6; TRBD1 agrees at 7 bases. The germline V gene has CDR1 SGHTA and CDR2 FQGNSA. V shed 5 bases and J 9 bases; nucleotides not matched to a gene: 13. The CDR3 is made up of 16 amino acids.